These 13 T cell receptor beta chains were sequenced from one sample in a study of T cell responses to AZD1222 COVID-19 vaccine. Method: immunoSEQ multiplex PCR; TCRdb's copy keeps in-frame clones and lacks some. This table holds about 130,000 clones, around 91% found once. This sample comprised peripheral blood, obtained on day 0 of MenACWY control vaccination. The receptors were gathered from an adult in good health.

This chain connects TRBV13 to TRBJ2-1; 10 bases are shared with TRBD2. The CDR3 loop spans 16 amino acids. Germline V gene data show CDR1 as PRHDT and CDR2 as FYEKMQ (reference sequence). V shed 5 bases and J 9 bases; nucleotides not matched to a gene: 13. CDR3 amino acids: CASSPLAGGSVGEQFF. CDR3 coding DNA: TGTGCCAGCAGCCCCTTAGCGGGAGGTTCGGTGGGTGAGCAGTTCTTC.

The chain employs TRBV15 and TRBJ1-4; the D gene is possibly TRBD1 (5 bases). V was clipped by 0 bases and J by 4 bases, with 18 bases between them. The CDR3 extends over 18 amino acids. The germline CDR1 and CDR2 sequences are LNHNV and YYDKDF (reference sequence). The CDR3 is CATSRDPLRQRVNEKLFF. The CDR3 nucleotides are TGTGCCACCAGCAGAGATCCCCTTCGACAGAGAGTTAATGAAAAACTGTTTTTT.

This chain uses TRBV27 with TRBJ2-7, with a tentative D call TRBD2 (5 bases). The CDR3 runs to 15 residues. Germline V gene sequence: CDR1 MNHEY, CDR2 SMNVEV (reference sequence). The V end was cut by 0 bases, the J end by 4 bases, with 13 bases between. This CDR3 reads CASSLSRGFRYEQYF. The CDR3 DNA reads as TGTGCCAGCAGTTTATCTCGAGGGTTTAGGTACGAGCAGTACTTC.

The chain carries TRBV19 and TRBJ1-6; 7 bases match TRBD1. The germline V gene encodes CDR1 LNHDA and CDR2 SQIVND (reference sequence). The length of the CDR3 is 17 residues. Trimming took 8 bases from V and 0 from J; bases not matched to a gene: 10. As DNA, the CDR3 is TGTGCCAGTGCCCTCGAGGGGGCGAGCTCCTATAATTCACCCCTCCACTTT. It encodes CASALEGASSYNSPLHF.

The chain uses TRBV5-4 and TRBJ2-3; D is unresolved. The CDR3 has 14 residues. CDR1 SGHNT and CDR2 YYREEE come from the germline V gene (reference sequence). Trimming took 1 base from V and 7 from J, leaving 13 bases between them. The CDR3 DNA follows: TGTGCCAGCAGCTTGTGGACGACCGGTTATACGCAGTATTTT. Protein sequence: CASSLWTTGYTQYF. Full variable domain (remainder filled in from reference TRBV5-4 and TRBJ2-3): ETGVTQSPTHLIKTRGQQVTLRCSSQSGHNTVSWYQQALGQGPQFIFQYYREEENGRGNFPPRFSGLQFPNYSSELNVNALELDDSALYLCASSLWTTGYTQYFGPGTRLTVL.

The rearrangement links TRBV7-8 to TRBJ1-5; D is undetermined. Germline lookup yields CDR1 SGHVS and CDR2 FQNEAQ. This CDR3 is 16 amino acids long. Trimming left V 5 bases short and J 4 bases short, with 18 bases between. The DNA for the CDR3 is TGTGCCAGCAGCCCCGCTGGACCTGGTAGGAATCAGCCCCAGCATTTT. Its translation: CASSPAGPGRNQPQHF.

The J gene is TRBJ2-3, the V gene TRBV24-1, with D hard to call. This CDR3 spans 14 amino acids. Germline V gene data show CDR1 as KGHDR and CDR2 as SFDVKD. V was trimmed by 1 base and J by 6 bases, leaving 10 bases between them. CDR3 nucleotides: TGTGCCACCAGTGATTTATCGGGCAGCGATACGCAGTATTTT. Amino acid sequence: CATSDLSGSDTQYF.

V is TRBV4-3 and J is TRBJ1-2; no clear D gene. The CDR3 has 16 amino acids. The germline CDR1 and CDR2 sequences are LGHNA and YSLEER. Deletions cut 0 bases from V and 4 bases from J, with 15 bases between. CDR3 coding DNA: TGCGCCAGCAGCCAAGACTATACAGTTGGGAGCTATGGCTACACCTTC. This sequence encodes CASSQDYTVGSYGYTF.

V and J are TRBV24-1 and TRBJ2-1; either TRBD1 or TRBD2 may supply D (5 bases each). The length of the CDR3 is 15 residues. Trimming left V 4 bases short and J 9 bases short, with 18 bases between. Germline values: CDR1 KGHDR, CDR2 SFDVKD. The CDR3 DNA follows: TGTGCCACCAGTGACAATCCGGGACCAAAGTTTGAGCAGTTCTTC. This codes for CATSDNPGPKFEQFF.

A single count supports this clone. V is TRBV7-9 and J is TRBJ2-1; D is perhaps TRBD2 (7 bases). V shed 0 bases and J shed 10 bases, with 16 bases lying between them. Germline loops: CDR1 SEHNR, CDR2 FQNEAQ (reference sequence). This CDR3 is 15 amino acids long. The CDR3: CASSLAGGLRVEQFF. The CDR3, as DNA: TGTGCCAGCAGCTTAGCGGGGGGGCTCCGTGTCGAGCAGTTCTTC. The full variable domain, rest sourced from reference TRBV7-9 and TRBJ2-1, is DTGVSQNPRHKITKRGQNVTFRCDPISEHNRLYWYRQTLGQGPEFLTYFQNEAQLEKSRLLSDRFSAERPKGSFSTLEIQRTEQGDSAMYLCASSLAGGLRVEQFFGPGTRLTVL.

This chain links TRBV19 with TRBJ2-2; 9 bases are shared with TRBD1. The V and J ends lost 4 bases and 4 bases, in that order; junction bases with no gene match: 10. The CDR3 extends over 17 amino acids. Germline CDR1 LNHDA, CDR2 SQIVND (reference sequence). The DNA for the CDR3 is TGTGCCAGTAGTAGCCGCTCGGGACAGGGTTTCACCGGGGAGCTGTTTTTT. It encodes CASSSRSGQGFTGELFF.

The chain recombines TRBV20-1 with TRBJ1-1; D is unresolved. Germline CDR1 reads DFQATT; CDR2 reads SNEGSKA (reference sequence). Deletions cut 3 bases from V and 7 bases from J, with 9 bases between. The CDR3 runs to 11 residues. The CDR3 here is CSASLEIEAFF. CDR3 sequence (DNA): TGCAGTGCTAGTTTGGAGATTGAAGCTTTCTTT.

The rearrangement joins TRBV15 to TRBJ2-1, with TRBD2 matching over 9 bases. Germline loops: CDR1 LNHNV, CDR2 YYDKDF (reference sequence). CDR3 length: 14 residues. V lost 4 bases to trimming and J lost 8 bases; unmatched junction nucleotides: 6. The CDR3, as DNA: TGTGCCACCAGCAAACTAGCGGGTCGGCATGAGCAGTTCTTC. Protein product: CATSKLAGRHEQFF.